This T cell receptor beta chain was recorded in a study of blood T cell repertoires in COVID-19. Study information: The United States, Italy and Spain provided the acute and convalescent COVID-19 samples. The analysed material was cDNA or gDNA that came from T cells, B-cell-depleted T cells, or PBMCs.

The CDR3 length is 13 residues. With 6 bases removed from V and 0 bases from J, the gap between germline ends came to 6 bases. The germline gives CDR1 MNHEY, CDR2 SVGAGI. Per the authors' pipeline: Nucleated cell number was recorded as an estimate derived from reference gene primer amplification. Using immunoSEQ multiplex PCR, the repertoire was profiled, and TCRdb retains in-frame clones only, with some absent. That table is the source of V, J and clone size, and D and trimming were worked out from the DNA. This sample carries about 230,000 clones, 80% to 85% of them seen once, and the ten largest clones take around 4.4%.

Specimen: peripheral blood. This receptor was obtained from a man in his forties or fifties with active or convalescent COVID-19. The rearrangement joins TRBV6-5 to TRBJ1-3; D is unclear. This CDR3 is CASSRSSGNTIYF. The CDR3 DNA reads as TGTGCCAGCAGCCGGTCCTCTGGAAACACCATATATTTT.